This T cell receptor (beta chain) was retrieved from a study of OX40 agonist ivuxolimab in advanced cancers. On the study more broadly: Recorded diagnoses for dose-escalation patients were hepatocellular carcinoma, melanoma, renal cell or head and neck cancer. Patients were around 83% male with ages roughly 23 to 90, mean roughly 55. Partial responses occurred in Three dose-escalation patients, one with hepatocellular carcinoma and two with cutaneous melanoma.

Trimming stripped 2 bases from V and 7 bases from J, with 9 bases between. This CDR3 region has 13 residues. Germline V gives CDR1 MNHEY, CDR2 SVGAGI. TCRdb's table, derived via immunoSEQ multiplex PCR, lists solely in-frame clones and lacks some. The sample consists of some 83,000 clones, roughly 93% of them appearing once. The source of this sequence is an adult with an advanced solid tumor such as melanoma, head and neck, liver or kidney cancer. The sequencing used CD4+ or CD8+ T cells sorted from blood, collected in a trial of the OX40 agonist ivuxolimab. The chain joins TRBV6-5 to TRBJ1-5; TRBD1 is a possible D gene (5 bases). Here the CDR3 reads CASSYGGRQPQHF. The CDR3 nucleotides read TGTGCCAGCAGTTACGGGGGAAGGCAGCCCCAGCATTTT.